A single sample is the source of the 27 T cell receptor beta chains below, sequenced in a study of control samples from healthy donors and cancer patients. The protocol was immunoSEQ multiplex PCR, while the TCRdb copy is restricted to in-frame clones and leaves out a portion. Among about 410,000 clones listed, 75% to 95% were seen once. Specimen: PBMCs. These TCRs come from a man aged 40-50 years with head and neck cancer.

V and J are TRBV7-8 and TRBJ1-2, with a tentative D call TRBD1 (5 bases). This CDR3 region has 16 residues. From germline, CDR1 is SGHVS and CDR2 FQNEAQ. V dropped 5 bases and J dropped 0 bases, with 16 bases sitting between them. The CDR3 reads CASSRPTRGANYGYTF. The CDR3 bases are TGTGCCAGCAGCCGGCCGACAAGGGGTGCTAACTATGGCTACACCTTC.

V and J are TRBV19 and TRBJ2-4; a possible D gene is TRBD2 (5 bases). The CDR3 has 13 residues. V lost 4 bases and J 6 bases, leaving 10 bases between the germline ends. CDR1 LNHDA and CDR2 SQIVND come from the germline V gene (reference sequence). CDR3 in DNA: TGTGCCAGTAGTACCACCGAGGGAAACATTCAGTACTTC. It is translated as CASSTTEGNIQYF.

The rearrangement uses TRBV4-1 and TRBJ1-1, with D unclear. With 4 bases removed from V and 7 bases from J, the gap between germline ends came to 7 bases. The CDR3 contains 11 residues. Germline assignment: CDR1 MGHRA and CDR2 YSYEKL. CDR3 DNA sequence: TGCGCCAGCAGCCGGGCCCATGAAGCTTTCTTT. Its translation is CASSRAHEAFF.

CDR3 sequence reads: CASSSTTGTSGSWNNEQFF. CDR3 bases: TGTGCCAGCAGCTCAACTACCGGGACTAGCGGGAGCTGGAACAATGAGCAGTTCTTC. The chain has TRBV7-3 and TRBJ2-1, with 14 bases fitting TRBD2. This CDR3 has 19 amino acids. Looked up from germline, CDR1 is SGHTA and CDR2 is FQGTGA. V shed 4 bases, J shed 5 bases, and the junction held 13 bases outside the gene matches.

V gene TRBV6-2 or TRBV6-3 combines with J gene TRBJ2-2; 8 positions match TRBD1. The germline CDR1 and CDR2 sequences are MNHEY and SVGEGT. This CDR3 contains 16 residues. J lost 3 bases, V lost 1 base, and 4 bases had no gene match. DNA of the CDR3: TGTGCCAGCAGTTACTTCGGACAGGGTCACACCGGGGAGCTGTTTTTT. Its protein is CASSYFGQGHTGELFF.

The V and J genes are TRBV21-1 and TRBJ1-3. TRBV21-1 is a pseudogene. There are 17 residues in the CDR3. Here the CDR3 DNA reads TGTGCCAGCAGCAAAGATCTGCTGATGAGGTCTGGAAACACCATATATTTT. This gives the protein CASSKDLLMRSGNTIYF.

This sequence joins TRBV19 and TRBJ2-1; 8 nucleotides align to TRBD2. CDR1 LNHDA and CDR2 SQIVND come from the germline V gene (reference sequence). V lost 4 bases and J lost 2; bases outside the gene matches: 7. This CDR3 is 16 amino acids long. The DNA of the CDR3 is TGTGCCAGTAGTACCCCTCAGCGGGAGCCCTACAATGAGCAGTTCTTC. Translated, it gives CASSTPQREPYNEQFF. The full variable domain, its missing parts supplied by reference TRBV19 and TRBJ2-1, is DGGITQSPKYLFRKEGQNVTLSCEQNLNHDAMYWYRQDPGQGLRLIYYSQIVNDFQKGDIAEGYSVSREKKESFPLTVTSAQKNPTAFYLCASSTPQREPYNEQFFGPGTRLTVL.

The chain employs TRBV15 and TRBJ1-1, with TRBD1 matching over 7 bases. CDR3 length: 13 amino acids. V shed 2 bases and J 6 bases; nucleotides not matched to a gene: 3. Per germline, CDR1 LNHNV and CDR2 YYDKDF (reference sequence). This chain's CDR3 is CATSRTGAAEAFF. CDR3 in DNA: TGTGCCACCAGCAGAACAGGGGCGGCTGAAGCTTTCTTT. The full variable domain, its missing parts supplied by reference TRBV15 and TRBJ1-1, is DAMVIQNPRYQVTQFGKPVTLSCSQTLNHNVMYWYQQKSSQAPKLLFHYYDKDFNNEADTPDNFQSRRPNTSFCFLDIRSPGLGDTAMYLCATSRTGAAEAFFGQGTRLTVV.

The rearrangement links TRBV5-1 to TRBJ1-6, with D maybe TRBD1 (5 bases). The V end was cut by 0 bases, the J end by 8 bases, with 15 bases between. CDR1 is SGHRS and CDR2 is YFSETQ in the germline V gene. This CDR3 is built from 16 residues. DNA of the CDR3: TGCGCCAGCAGCTTGGTGGGGGGGACGGTGGATTCACCCCTCCACTTT. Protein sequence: CASSLVGGTVDSPLHF.

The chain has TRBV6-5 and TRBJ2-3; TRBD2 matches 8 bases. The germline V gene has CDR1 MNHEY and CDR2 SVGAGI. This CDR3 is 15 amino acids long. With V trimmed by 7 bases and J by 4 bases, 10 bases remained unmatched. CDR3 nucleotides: TGTGCCAGCACCCTAAACGGGAGGGCCCCAGATACGCAGTATTTT. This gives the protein CASTLNGRAPDTQYF.

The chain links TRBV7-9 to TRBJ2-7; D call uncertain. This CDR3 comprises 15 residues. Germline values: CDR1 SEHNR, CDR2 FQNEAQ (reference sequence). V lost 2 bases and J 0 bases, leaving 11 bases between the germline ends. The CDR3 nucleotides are TGTGCCAGCAGCTTATCCGGCTCGCACTCCTACGAGCAGTACTTC. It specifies CASSLSGSHSYEQYF.

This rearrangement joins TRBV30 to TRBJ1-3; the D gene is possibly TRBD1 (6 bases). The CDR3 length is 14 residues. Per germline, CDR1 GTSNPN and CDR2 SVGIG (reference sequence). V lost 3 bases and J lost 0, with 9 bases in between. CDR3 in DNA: TGTGCCTGGAGGGGGGACAACTCTGGAAACACCATATATTTT. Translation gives CAWRGDNSGNTIYF. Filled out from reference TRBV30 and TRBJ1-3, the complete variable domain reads SQTIHQWPATLVQPVGSPLSLECTVEGTSNPNLYWYRQAAGRGLQLLFYSVGIGQISSEVPQNLSASRPQDRQFILSSKKLLLSDSGFYLCAWRGDNSGNTIYFGEGSWLTVV.

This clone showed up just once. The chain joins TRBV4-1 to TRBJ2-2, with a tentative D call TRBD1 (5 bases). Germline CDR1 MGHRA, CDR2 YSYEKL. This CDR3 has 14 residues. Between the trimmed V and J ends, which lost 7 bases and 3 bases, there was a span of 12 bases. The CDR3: CASKRGFDTGELFF. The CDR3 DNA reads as TGCGCCAGCAAAAGGGGTTTCGACACCGGGGAGCTGTTTTTT.

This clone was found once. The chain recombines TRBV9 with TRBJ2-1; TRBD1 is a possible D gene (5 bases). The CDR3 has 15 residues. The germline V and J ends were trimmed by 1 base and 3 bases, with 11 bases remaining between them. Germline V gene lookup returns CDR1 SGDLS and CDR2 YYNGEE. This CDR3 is CASSVTDRVYNEQFF. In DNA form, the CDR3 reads TGTGCCAGCAGCGTAACTGACAGAGTCTACAATGAGCAGTTCTTC.

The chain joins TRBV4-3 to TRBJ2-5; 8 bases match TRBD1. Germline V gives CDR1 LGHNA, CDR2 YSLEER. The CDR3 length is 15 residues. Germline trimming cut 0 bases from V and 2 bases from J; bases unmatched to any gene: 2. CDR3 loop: CASSQERTGQETQYF. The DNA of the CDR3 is TGCGCCAGCAGCCAAGAAAGGACAGGGCAAGAGACCCAGTACTTC.

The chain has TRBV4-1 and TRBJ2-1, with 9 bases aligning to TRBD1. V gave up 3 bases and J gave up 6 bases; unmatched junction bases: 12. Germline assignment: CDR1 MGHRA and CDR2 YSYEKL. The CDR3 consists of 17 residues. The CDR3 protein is CASSQMSSGQGTNEQFF. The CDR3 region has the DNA TGCGCCAGCAGCCAGATGTCTTCGGGACAGGGAACCAATGAGCAGTTCTTC.

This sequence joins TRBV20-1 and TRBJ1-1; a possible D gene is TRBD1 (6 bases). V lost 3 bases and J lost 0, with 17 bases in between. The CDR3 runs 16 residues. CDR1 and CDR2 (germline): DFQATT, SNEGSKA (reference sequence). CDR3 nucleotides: TGCAGTGCTAGTCCCCCCCCGGGACACTTGAACACTGAAGCTTTCTTT. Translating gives CSASPPPGHLNTEAFF.

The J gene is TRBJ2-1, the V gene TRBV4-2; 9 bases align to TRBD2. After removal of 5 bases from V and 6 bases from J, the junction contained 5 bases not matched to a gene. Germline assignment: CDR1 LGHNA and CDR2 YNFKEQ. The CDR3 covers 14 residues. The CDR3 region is CASSWAGGPNEQFF. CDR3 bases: TGTGCCAGCAGCTGGGCGGGGGGGCCCAATGAGCAGTTCTTC.

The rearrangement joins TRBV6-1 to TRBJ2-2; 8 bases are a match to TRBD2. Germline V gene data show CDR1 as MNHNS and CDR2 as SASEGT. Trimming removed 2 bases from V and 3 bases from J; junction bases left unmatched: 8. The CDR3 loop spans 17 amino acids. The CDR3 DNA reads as TGTGCCAGCAGTGAACAGGGACTAGATGATTACACCGGGGAGCTGTTTTTT. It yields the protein CASSEQGLDDYTGELFF.

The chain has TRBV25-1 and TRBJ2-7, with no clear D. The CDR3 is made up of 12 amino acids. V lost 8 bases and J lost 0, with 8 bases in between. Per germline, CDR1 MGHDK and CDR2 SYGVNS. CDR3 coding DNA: TGTGCCAGCGGTCAGACCTCCTACGAGCAGTACTTC. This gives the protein CASGQTSYEQYF.

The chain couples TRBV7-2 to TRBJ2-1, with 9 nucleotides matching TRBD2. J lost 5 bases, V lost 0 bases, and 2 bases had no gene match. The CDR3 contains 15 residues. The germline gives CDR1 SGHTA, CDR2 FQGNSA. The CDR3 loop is CASSLAREGHNEQFF. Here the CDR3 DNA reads TGTGCCAGCAGCTTAGCGCGGGAGGGCCACAATGAGCAGTTCTTC.

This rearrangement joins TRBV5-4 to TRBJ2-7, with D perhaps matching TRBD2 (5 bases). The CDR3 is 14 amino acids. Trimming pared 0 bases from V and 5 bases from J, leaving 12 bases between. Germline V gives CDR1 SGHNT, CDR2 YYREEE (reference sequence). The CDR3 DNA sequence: TGTGCCAGCAGCTTGGACCGGGGTAGGAACGAGCAGTACTTC. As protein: CASSLDRGRNEQYF. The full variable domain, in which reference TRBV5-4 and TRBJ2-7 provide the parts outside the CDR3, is ETGVTQSPTHLIKTRGQQVTLRCSSQSGHNTVSWYQQALGQGPQFIFQYYREEENGRGNFPPRFSGLQFPNYSSELNVNALELDDSALYLCASSLDRGRNEQYFGPGTRLTVT.

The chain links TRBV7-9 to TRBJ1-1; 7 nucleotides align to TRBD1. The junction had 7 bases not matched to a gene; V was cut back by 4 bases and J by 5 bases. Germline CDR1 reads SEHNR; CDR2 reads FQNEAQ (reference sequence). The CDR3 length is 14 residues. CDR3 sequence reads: CASSSAGGRTEAFF. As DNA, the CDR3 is TGTGCCAGCAGCTCCGCAGGGGGAAGGACTGAAGCTTTCTTT.

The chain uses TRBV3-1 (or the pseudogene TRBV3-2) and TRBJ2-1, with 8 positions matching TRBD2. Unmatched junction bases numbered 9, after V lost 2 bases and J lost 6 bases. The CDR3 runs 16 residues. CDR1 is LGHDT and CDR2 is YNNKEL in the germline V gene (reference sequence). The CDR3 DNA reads TGTGCCAGCAGCCAATGGATTAGCGGGGCCCTCAATGAGCAGTTCTTC. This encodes CASSQWISGALNEQFF.

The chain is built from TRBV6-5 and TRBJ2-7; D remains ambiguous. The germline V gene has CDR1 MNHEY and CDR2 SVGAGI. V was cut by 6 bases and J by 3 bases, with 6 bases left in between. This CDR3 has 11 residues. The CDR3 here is CASRAGYEQYF. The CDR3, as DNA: TGTGCCAGCAGAGCTGGCTACGAGCAGTACTTC.

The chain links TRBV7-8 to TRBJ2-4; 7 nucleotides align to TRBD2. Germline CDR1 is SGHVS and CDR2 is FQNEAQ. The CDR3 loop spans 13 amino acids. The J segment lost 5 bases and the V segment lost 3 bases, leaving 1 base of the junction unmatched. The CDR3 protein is CASSFGGENIQYF. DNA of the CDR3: TGTGCCAGCAGCTTTGGGGGGGAAAACATTCAGTACTTC.

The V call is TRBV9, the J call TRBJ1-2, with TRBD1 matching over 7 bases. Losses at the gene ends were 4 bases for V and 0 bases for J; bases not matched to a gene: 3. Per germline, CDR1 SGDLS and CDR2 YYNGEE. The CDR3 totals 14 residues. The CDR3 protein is CASSLGTANYGYTF. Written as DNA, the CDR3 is TGTGCCAGCAGCCTAGGGACAGCTAACTATGGCTACACCTTC. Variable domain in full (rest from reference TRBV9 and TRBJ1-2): DSGVTQTPKHLITATGQRVTLRCSPRSGDLSVYWYQQSLDQGLQFLIQYYNGEERAKGNILERFSAQQFPDLHSELNLSSLELGDSALYFCASSLGTANYGYTFGSGTRLTVV.